These 27 T cell receptor beta chains came from one sample sequenced in a study of T cell responses to AZD1222 COVID-19 vaccine. Data came from immunoSEQ multiplex PCR; TCRdb stores just in-frame clones and leaves some out. The data show 95,000 to 150,000 clones, around 92% seen once. The input for sequencing was peripheral blood, taken on day 0 of AZD1222 vaccination. Receptors originate from an adult in good health.

V is TRBV10-3 and J is TRBJ2-7; 8 bases are shared with TRBD2. V was clipped by 10 bases and J by 6 bases; unmatched bases: 11. The CDR3 extends over 13 amino acids. Germline V gene lookup returns CDR1 ENHRY and CDR2 SYGVKD. The CDR3 loop is CATEREGSVEQYF. The CDR3 bases are TGTGCCACGGAACGGGAGGGGTCCGTCGAGCAGTACTTC.

The rearrangement joins TRBV19 to TRBJ1-1; D not certain. The germline V gene has CDR1 LNHDA and CDR2 SQIVND (reference sequence). The CDR3 extends over 13 amino acids. V dropped 7 bases and J dropped 0 bases, with 9 bases sitting between them. The CDR3 sequence is CASTGPMNTEAFF. Written as DNA, the CDR3 is TGTGCCAGTACAGGTCCCATGAACACTGAAGCTTTCTTT. Complete variable domain (other parts from reference TRBV19 and TRBJ1-1): DGGITQSPKYLFRKEGQNVTLSCEQNLNHDAMYWYRQDPGQGLRLIYYSQIVNDFQKGDIAEGYSVSREKKESFPLTVTSAQKNPTAFYLCASTGPMNTEAFFGQGTRLTVV.

With respect to this clone: Sequence at one end of the junction differs from germline and may be a read error. The gene calls are TRBV18 and TRBJ2-5, with 11 bases aligning to TRBD2. The CDR3 spans 14 residues. Germline V lookup: CDR1 KGHSH, CDR2 LQKENI. CDR3: CASSPLAGEETQYF. CDR3 nucleotide sequence: TGTGCCAGCTCGCCACTAGCGGGGGAAGAGACCCAGTACTTC.

As regards this clone: This is likely a read error, given that the CDR3 carries no conserved phenylalanine or tryptophan at its end. Because the CDR3's place on the DNA is in doubt, the DNA is left out and the CDR3 is given as listed by TCRdb. V and J are TRBV19 and TRBJ1-4; the listed D gene, TRBD1, was not tested against the DNA. From its first to its last residue, the CDR3 has 13 amino acids. The germline gives CDR1 LNHDA, CDR2 SQIVND (reference sequence). The CDR3 sequence is CASSIWDQGLTQL.

V usage is TRBV28 and J usage is TRBJ2-4; D unresolved. The CDR3 is made up of 13 amino acids. CDR1 is MDHEN, CDR2 SYDVKM, per germline. V was pared by 4 bases and J by 9 bases, with 13 bases between. DNA for the CDR3: TGTGCCAGCAGTTCCTCCGATCATACCATTCAGTACTTC. The encoded protein is CASSSSDHTIQYF.

This clone was observed a single time. V gene TRBV27 combines with J gene TRBJ2-1; D gene unclear. The germline CDR1 and CDR2 sequences are MNHEY and SMNVEV (reference sequence). CDR3 length: 14 amino acids. V gave up 2 bases and J gave up 6 bases, with 11 bases separating them. CDR3 region: CASSLTAAVNEQFF. The CDR3, as DNA: TGTGCCAGCAGTTTAACGGCAGCAGTCAATGAGCAGTTCTTC.

The chain combines TRBV28 with TRBJ1-1; unclear D gene. Germline-derived CDR1 and CDR2 are MDHEN and SYDVKM. The CDR3 consists of 12 residues. Trimming took off 4 bases at V and 5 bases at J, with 8 bases between the two ends. CDR3 in amino acids: CASSSSRTEAFF. The CDR3, as DNA: TGTGCCAGCAGTTCTAGTCGGACTGAAGCTTTCTTT.

The rearrangement links TRBV5-1 to TRBJ1-5, with unresolved D. V was pared by 1 base and J by 1 base, with 6 bases between. From germline, CDR1 is SGHRS and CDR2 YFSETQ. The CDR3 loop spans 14 amino acids. The CDR3 spells CASSLYGSNQPQHF. The CDR3 nucleotides are TGCGCCAGCAGCTTGTATGGCAGCAATCAGCCCCAGCATTTT.

The chain couples TRBV27 to TRBJ1-2, with D possibly matching TRBD1 (5 bases). In germline, CDR1 is MNHEY, CDR2 SMNVEV (reference sequence). The CDR3 is made up of 12 amino acids. The V and J ends lost 9 bases and 5 bases respectively, with 13 bases between them. As DNA, the CDR3 is TGTGCCAGTCGCTCAGGGTGGTATGGCTACACCTTC. Translation: CASRSGWYGYTF.

V usage is TRBV28 and J usage is TRBJ1-4; D ambiguous. Germline V gene data show CDR1 as MDHEN and CDR2 as SYDVKM. V lost 6 bases and J lost 8, with 19 bases in between. The CDR3 is 15 residues long. The chain's CDR3 is CASSLGWREVEKLFF. CDR3 DNA sequence: TGTGCCAGCAGCCTGGGCTGGAGGGAAGTCGAAAAACTGTTTTTT.

This chain links TRBV18 with TRBJ1-1; the D is unclear. CDR3 length: 16 residues. The V and J ends lost 3 bases and 1 base respectively, with 15 bases between them. Germline CDR1 reads KGHSH; CDR2 reads LQKENI. The chain's CDR3 is CASSPPTIPANTEAFF. The DNA for the CDR3 is TGTGCCAGCTCACCCCCGACCATTCCTGCGAACACTGAAGCTTTCTTT.

The chain links TRBV6-2 or TRBV6-3 to TRBJ2-2; D possibly corresponds to TRBD2 (6 bases). V lost 4 bases and J lost 3, with 15 bases in between. The CDR3 has 16 amino acids. Germline V gene lookup returns CDR1 MNHEY and CDR2 SVGEGT. CDR3 DNA sequence: TGTGCCAGCAGTTTCCCCCTCGGGACTCACACCGGGGAGCTGTTTTTT. Protein: CASSFPLGTHTGELFF.

In its sample, this clone was seen once. The rearrangement joins TRBV6-4 to TRBJ2-7; D might be TRBD1 (5 bases). Trimming cost V 0 bases and J 4 bases, with 22 bases left between them. Per germline, CDR1 MRHNA and CDR2 SNTAGT. The CDR3 is 18 residues long. The CDR3 protein is CASSDSIPRREVGYEQYF. In DNA, the CDR3 is TGTGCCAGCAGTGACTCCATACCACGCAGGGAAGTGGGGTACGAGCAGTACTTC.

Concerning this clone: Other nucleotide sequences from this sample produce the same CDR3. The gene calls are TRBV5-1 and TRBJ1-1; D gene ambiguous. This CDR3 has 13 amino acids. CDR1 is SGHRS, CDR2 YFSETQ, per germline. Trimming removed 3 bases from V and 4 bases from J, with 10 bases in between. The CDR3 coding sequence is TGCGCCAGCAGCTGGGAGGGAGGCACTGAAGCTTTCTTT. This translates into CASSWEGGTEAFF.

V gene TRBV2 combines with J gene TRBJ1-5; a weak D match, TRBD1 (5 bases). Germline V gene data show CDR1 as SNHLY and CDR2 as FYNNEI. This CDR3 is built from 16 residues. With 7 bases removed from V and 0 bases from J, the gap between germline ends came to 16 bases. CDR3 region: CASTRTIDHSNQPQHF. The DNA of the CDR3 is TGTGCCAGCACTCGGACAATAGACCATAGCAATCAGCCCCAGCATTTT.

V usage is TRBV7-6 and J usage is TRBJ2-1; 7 nucleotides match TRBD2. V was pared by 5 bases and J by 4 bases, with 11 bases of the junction left unmatched. The germline gives CDR1 SGHVS, CDR2 FNYEAQ. The CDR3 covers 16 residues. The DNA of the CDR3 is TGTGCCAGCAGCCCCGGAAGTAGCGGGTATTACAATGAGCAGTTCTTC. Translated: CASSPGSSGYYNEQFF.

The chain recombines TRBV7-2 with TRBJ1-5, with D unresolved. The CDR3 has 15 residues. Germline values: CDR1 SGHTA, CDR2 FQGNSA. V lost 1 base, J lost 3 bases, and 10 bases lay in between. The CDR3 here is CASSLDNFPNQPQHF. In DNA, the CDR3 is TGTGCCAGCAGCTTAGATAACTTCCCCAATCAGCCCCAGCATTTT. Combining the CDR3 with reference TRBV7-2 and TRBJ1-5 gives the whole variable domain GAGVSQSPSNKVTEKGKDVELRCDPISGHTALYWYRQSLGQGLEFLIYFQGNSAPDKSGLPSDRFSAERTGGSVSTLTIQRTQQEDSAVYLCASSLDNFPNQPQHFGDGTRLSIL.

The rearrangement joins TRBV6-5 to TRBJ1-3; D is perhaps TRBD1 (6 bases). From germline, CDR1 is MNHEY and CDR2 SVGAGI. The CDR3 extends over 13 amino acids. Trimming stripped 0 bases from V and 9 bases from J, with 9 bases between. CDR3 protein: CASSYSTGITIYF. For the CDR3, the DNA is TGTGCCAGCAGTTACTCCACAGGGATCACCATATATTTT.

CDR3 loop: CASSRLGGAVAFF. As DNA, the CDR3 is TGTGCCAGCAGCCGGCTCGGGGGGGCGGTCGCTTTCTTT. This chain joins TRBV7-9 and TRBJ1-1; TRBD1 is a possible D gene (6 bases). Germline V gene lookup returns CDR1 SEHNR and CDR2 FQNEAQ (reference sequence). The CDR3 loop spans 13 amino acids. The V gene lost 5 bases and the J gene lost 11 bases, with 18 bases spanning the gap. The whole variable domain, remainder taken from reference TRBV7-9 and TRBJ1-1, is DTGVSQNPRHKITKRGQNVTFRCDPISEHNRLYWYRQTLGQGPEFLTYFQNEAQLEKSRLLSDRFSAERPKGSFSTLEIQRTEQGDSAMYLCASSRLGGAVAFFGQGTRLTVV.

J is TRBJ1-1 and V is TRBV28, with D possibly matching TRBD1 (6 bases). V lost 4 bases and J lost 4, with 13 bases in between. CDR3 length: 14 residues. CDR1 is MDHEN and CDR2 is SYDVKM in the germline V gene. Here the CDR3 DNA reads TGTGCCAGCAGTTCTCCAGGGGAAAGCACTGAAGCTTTCTTT. Amino acids: CASSSPGESTEAFF.

The chain has TRBV10-1 and TRBJ2-2; D unclear. V lost 2 bases, J lost 8 bases, and 9 bases lay in between. Germline CDR1 and CDR2: WNHNN and SYGVQD (reference sequence). The CDR3 loop spans 13 amino acids. CDR3 in amino acids: CASSEARTGELFF. CDR3 sequence (DNA): TGCGCCAGCAGTGAGGCACGAACAGGGGAGCTGTTTTTT.

This chain connects TRBV7-2 to TRBJ2-3; 9 bases align to TRBD1. The CDR3 totals 15 residues. CDR1 and CDR2 from the germline V gene are SGHTA and FQGNSA. After removal of 5 bases from V and 1 base from J, the junction contained 4 bases not matched to a gene. The CDR3 DNA reads TGTGCCAGCAGCCCACAGGGGGCAGGCACAGATACGCAGTATTTT. It translates to CASSPQGAGTDTQYF.

This clone was observed a single time. The gene calls are TRBV28 and TRBJ2-3; TRBD1 is a possible D gene (6 bases). The CDR3 covers 13 residues. The V end was cut by 7 bases, the J end by 2 bases, with 10 bases between. The germline CDR1 and CDR2 sequences are MDHEN and SYDVKM. The CDR3 bases are TGTGCCAGCAATGGACAGTACACAGATACGCAGTATTTT. Translating it yields CASNGQYTDTQYF.

About this clone: In the same sample, other DNA sequences code for this CDR3. The chain couples TRBV7-2 to TRBJ1-1, with a possible D match to TRBD1 (5 bases). V was clipped by 4 bases and J by 2 bases, with 11 bases between them. The germline V gene has CDR1 SGHTA and CDR2 FQGNSA. The CDR3 extends over 14 amino acids. The CDR3 nucleotides are TGTGCCAGCAGCTCAGGGACGGGAAACACTGAAGCTTTCTTT. Encoded protein: CASSSGTGNTEAFF. The whole variable domain, filled in from reference TRBV7-2 and TRBJ1-1, reads GAGVSQSPSNKVTEKGKDVELRCDPISGHTALYWYRQSLGQGLEFLIYFQGNSAPDKSGLPSDRFSAERTGGSVSTLTIQRTQQEDSAVYLCASSSGTGNTEAFFGQGTRLTVV.

The CDR3 loop reads CASSLGGEKLFF. In nucleotides, the CDR3 is TGTGCCAGCAGCTTAGGGGGCGAAAAACTGTTTTTT. This rearrangement joins TRBV7-6 to TRBJ1-4, with D perhaps TRBD1 (5 bases). Germline assignment: CDR1 SGHVS and CDR2 FNYEAQ. The CDR3 totals 12 residues. Trimming shortened V by 1 base and J by 8 bases, and 5 bases separated the two germline ends.

The gene calls are TRBV29-1 and TRBJ1-1, with 9 bases matching TRBD1. Germline V gene lookup returns CDR1 SQVTM and CDR2 ANQGSEA. CDR3 length: 15 amino acids. J was trimmed by 3 bases and V by 4 bases; bases with no gene match: 9. Here the CDR3 reads CSVVGGQGRDTEAFF. The CDR3 coding sequence is TGCAGCGTTGTGGGGGGACAGGGCCGGGACACTGAAGCTTTCTTT. The full variable domain, with the rest looked up from reference TRBV29-1 and TRBJ1-1, is SAVISQKPSRDICQRGTSLTIQCQVDSQVTMMFWYRQQPGQSLTLIATANQGSEATYESGFVIDKFPISRPNLTFSTLTVSNMSPEDSSIYLCSVVGGQGRDTEAFFGQGTRLTVV.

This clone was recorded a few times. The chain employs TRBV2 and TRBJ1-3; 7 bases are a match to TRBD1. Per germline, CDR1 SNHLY and CDR2 FYNNEI. CDR3 length equals 14 residues. The V gene end was trimmed by 4 bases and the J gene end by 2 bases; junction bases not matched to a gene: 2. The CDR3 region has the DNA TGTGCCAGCAGTGGGGGACAGCCTGGAAACACCATATATTTT. This codes for CASSGGQPGNTIYF.